This T cell receptor beta chain was profiled in a study of T-cell memory formation after mild COVID-19. Per the germline V gene, CDR1 is SGHTA and CDR2 is FQGNSA. The CDR3 contains 14 residues. Trimming took 2 bases from V and 3 from J, leaving 8 bases between them. A single record per CDR3 protein comes from TCRdb applying MiXCR to the 5' RACE reads. The data show some 290,000 distinct CDR3 sequences, about 16% seen once. The receptor comes from a man between 18 and 29 years old who had mild COVID-19 (a few samples of this study predate the infection). Cell type and time point are not known. The chain is built from TRBV7-2 and TRBJ1-5; tentatively, D is TRBD1 (5 bases). The sequencing input was PBMCs or a T cell subset sorted from them (not recorded which). CDR3 nucleotides: TGTGCCAGCAGCTTACAGGGTTACAATCAGCCCCAGCATTTT. Its translation is CASSLQGYNQPQHF.